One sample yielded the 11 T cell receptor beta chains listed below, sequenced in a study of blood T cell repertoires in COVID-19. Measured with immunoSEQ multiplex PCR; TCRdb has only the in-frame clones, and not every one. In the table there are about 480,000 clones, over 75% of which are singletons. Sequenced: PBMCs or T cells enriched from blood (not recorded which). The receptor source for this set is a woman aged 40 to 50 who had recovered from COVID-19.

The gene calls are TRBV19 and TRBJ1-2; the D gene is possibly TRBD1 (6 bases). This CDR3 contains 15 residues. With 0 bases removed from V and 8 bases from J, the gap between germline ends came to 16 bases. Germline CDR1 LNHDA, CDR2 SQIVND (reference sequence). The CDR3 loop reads CASSIDLRTEGGYTF. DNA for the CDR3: TGTGCCAGTAGTATAGACTTACGGACAGAAGGAGGCTACACCTTC.

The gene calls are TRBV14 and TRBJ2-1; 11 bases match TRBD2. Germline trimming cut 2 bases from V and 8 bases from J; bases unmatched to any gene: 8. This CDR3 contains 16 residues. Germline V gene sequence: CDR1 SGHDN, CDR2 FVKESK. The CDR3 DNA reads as TGTGCCAGCAGCCAACCGACTAGCGGGAAACATGATGAGCAGTTCTTC. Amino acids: CASSQPTSGKHDEQFF.

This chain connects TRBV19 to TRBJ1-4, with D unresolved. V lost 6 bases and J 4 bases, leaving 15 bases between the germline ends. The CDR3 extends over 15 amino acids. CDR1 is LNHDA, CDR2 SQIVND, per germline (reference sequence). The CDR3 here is CASRIQTRLNEKLFF. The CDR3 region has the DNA TGTGCCAGTAGAATCCAGACACGCCTTAATGAAAAACTGTTTTTT.

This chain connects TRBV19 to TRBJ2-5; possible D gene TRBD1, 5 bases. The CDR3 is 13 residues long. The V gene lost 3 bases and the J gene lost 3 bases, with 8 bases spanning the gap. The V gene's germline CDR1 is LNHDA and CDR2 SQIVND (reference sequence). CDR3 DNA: TGTGCCAGTAGTATTCTGACAGAAGAGACCCAGTACTTC. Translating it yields CASSILTEETQYF.

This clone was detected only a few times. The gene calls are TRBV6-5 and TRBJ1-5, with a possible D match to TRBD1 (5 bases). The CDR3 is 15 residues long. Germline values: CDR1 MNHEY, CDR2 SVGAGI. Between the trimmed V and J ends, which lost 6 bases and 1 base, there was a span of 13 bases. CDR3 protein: CASSGGLVSNQPQHF. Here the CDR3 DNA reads TGTGCCAGCAGCGGGGGACTCGTGAGCAATCAGCCCCAGCATTTT.

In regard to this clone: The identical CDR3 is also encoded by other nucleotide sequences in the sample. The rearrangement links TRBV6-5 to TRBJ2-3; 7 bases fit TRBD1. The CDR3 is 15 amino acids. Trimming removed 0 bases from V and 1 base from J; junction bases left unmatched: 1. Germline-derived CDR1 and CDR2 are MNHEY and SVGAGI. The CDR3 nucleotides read TGTGCCAGCAGTTACTCGGGGACAGGCACAGATACGCAGTATTTT. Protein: CASSYSGTGTDTQYF.

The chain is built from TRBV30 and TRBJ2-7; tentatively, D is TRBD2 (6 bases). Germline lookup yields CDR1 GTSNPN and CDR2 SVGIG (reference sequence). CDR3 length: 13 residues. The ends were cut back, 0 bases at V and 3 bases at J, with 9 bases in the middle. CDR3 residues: CAWSVGAGYEQYF. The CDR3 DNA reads TGTGCCTGGAGTGTAGGAGCGGGCTACGAGCAGTACTTC.

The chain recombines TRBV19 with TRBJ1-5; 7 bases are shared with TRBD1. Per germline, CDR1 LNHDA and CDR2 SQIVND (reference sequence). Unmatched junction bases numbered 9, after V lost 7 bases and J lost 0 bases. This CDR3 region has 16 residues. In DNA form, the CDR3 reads TGTGCCAGTACCCGGGACAGAATTTTTAGCAATCAGCCCCAGCATTTT. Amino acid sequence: CASTRDRIFSNQPQHF.

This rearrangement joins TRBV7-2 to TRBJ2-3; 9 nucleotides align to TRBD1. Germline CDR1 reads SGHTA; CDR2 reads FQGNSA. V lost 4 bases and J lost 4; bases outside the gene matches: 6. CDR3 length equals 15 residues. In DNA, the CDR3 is TGTGCCAGCAGCTCTACAGGGGGCCGAGCAGATACGCAGTATTTT. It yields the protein CASSSTGGRADTQYF.

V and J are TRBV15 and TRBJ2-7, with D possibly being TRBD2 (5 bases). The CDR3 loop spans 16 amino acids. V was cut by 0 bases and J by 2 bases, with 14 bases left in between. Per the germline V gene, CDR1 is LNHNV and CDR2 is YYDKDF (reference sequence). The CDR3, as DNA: TGTGCCACCAGCAGAGATGAACTAGTCCAAGCCTACGAGCAGTACTTC. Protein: CATSRDELVQAYEQYF.

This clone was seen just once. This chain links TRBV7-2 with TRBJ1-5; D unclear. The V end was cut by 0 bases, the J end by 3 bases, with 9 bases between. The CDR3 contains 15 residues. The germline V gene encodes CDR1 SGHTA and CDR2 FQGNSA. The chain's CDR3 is CASSLAGRNNQPQHF. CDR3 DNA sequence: TGTGCCAGCAGCTTAGCCGGCAGGAACAATCAGCCCCAGCATTTT.